This entry describes one T cell receptor (beta chain). What it binds is not known. Noted time point: persistent/refractory GD, antithyroid drugs over 5 years with positive TRAb. There was RNA extracted from PBMCs, and the TCR library was made from it. The patients included were those that came from an endocrinology department in Xi'an, China. These data belong to a study of regulatory T cells in long-lasting Graves disease. Study-wide results and caveats: Accuracy may have been reduced by the small sample size. TRBV28, TRBJ1-2 and TRBJ2-5 were segments that persistent disease favored.

CDR3-region Arm-PCR and iRepertoire HTBI primers produced the TCR beta libraries. TCRdb recomputed calls from the multiplex PCR reads with MiXCR, one row per CDR3 protein. The sample lists roughly 700,000 distinct CDR3 sequences, roughly 30% seen once, with 42% in the top ten. The germline V gene encodes CDR1 LGHNT and CDR2 FRNRAP. The ends were cut back, 5 bases at V and 3 bases at J, with 11 bases in the middle. CDR3 length: 14 residues. V usage is TRBV12-5 and J usage is TRBJ2-1; tentatively, D is TRBD1 or TRBD2 (5 bases each). This TCR came from a female donor with Graves disease. The material was peripheral blood mononuclear cells (PBMCs), obtained when the disease was refractory, from a patient treated with antithyroid drugs. CDR3 residues: CASGTGTHYNEQFF. The CDR3 DNA is TGTGCTAGTGGTACCGGGACCCACTACAATGAGCAGTTCTTC.